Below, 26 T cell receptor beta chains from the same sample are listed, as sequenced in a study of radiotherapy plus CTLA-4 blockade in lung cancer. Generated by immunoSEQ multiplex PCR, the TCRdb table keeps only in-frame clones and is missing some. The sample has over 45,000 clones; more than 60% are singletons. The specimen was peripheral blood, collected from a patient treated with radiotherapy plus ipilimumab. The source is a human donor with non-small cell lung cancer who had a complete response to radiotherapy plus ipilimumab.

The CDR3 protein is CASGRQGRNTEAFF. The CDR3 DNA is TGTGCCAGTGGGAGACAGGGGAGGAACACTGAAGCTTTCTTT. The chain joins TRBV19 to TRBJ1-1; TRBD1 aligns across 8 bases. With 8 bases clipped from V and 1 base from J, the junction kept 6 bases outside the gene matches. The CDR3 sequence is 14 residues long. Germline lookup yields CDR1 LNHDA and CDR2 SQIVND (reference sequence).

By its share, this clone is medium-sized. CDR3 sequence reads: CASSQEARASIQYF. As DNA, the CDR3 is TGTGCCAGCAGCCAAGAGGCTAGAGCGAGCATTCAGTACTTC. The chain employs TRBV14 and TRBJ2-4; D unclear. CDR1 and CDR2 (germline): SGHDN, FVKESK. This CDR3 region has 14 residues. Trimming pared 0 bases from V and 9 bases from J, leaving 12 bases between. Drawing the rest from reference TRBV14 and TRBJ2-4, the complete variable domain is EAGVTQFPSHSVIEKGQTVTLRCDPISGHDNLYWYRRVMGKEIKFLLHFVKESKQDESGMPNNRFLAERTGGTYSTLKVQPAELEDSGVYFCASSQEARASIQYFGAGTRLSVL.

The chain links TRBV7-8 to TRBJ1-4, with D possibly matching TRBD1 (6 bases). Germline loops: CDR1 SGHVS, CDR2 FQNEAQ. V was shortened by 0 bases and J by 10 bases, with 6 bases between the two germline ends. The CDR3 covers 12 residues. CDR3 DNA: TGTGCCAGCAGCTTAGCGGACAGAAAACTGTTTTTT. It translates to CASSLADRKLFF.

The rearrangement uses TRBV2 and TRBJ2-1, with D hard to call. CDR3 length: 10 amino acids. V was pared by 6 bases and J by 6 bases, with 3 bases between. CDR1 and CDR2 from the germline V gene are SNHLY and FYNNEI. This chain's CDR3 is CASRSNEQFF. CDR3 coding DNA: TGTGCCAGCAGGAGCAATGAGCAGTTCTTC.

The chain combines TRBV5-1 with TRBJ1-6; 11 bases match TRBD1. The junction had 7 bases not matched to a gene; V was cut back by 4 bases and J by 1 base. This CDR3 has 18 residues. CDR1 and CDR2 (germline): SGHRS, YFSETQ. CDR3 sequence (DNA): TGCGCCAGCAGCCAGGACGGACAGGGGGCATCCTATAATTCACCCCTCCACTTT. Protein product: CASSQDGQGASYNSPLHF.

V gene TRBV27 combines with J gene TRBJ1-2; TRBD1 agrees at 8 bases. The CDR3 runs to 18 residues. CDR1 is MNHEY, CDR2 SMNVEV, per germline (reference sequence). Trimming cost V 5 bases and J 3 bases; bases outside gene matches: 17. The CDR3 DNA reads TGTGCCAGCAGTCCACGCGGGACAGGACCTTTAGTTGACTATGGCTACACCTTC. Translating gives CASSPRGTGPLVDYGYTF.

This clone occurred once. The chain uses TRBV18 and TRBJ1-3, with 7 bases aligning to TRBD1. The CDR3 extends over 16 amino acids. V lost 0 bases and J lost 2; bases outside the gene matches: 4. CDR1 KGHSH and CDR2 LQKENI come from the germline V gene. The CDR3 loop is CASSPPTGITGNTIYF. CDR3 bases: TGTGCCAGCTCACCACCGACAGGGATCACTGGAAACACCATATATTTT.

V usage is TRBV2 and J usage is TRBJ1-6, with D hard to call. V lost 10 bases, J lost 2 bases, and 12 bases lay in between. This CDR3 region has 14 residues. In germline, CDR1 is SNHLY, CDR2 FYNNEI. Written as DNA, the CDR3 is TGTGCCAAGCGGGCAGGCACCTATAATTCACCCCTCCACTTT. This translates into CAKRAGTYNSPLHF.

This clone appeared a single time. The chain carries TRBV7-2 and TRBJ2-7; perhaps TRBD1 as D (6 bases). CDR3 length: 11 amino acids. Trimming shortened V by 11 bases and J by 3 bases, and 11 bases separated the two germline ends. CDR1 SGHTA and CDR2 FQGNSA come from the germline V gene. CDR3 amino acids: CASGQSYEQYF. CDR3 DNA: TGTGCCTCTGGACAGAGCTACGAGCAGTACTTC.

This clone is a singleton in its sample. The CDR3 sequence is CAWSVGVRRTGAPRVSYNEQFF. CDR3 DNA: TGTGCCTGGAGTGTGGGGGTAAGGAGGACAGGGGCACCCCGCGTCTCCTACAATGAGCAGTTCTTC. The chain uses TRBV30 and TRBJ2-1, with 9 positions matching TRBD1. The J segment lost 0 bases and the V segment lost 0 bases, leaving 21 bases of the junction unmatched. CDR1 GTSNPN and CDR2 SVGIG come from the germline V gene (reference sequence). CDR3 length: 22 amino acids.

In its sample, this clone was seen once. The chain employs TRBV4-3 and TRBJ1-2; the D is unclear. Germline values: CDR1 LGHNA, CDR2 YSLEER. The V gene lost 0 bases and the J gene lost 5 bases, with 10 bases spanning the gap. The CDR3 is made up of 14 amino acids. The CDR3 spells CASSQEGALYGYTF. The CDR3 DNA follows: TGCGCCAGCAGCCAAGAAGGCGCACTATATGGCTACACCTTC.

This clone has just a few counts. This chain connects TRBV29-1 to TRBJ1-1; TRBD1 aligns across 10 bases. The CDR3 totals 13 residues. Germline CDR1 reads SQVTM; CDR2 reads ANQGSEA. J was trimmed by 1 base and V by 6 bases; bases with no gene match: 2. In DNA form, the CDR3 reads TGCAGCGTCGACAGGGGGCAGAACACTGAAGCTTTCTTT. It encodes CSVDRGQNTEAFF.

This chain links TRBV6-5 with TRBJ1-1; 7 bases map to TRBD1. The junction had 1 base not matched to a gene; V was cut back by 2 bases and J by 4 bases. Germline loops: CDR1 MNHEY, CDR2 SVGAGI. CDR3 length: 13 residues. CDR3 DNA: TGTGCCAGCAGTTACGAGGGGGCCACTGAAGCTTTCTTT. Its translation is CASSYEGATEAFF.

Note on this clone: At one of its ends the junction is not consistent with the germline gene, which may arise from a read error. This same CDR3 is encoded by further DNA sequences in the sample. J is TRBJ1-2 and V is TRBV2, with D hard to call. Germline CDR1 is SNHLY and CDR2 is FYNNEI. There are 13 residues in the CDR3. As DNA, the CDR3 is TGTGCCAGCAGTGATGGTCAGTACTACGGCTACACCTTC. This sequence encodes CASSDGQYYGYTF.

The CDR3 nucleotides read TGTGCCAGCAGCCTTCAGGGGAGCGGGGAGCTGTTTTTT. Translating gives CASSLQGSGELFF. J is TRBJ2-2 and V is TRBV2, with D possibly being TRBD1 (6 bases). V lost 6 bases, J lost 7 bases, and 12 bases lay in between. This CDR3 is 13 amino acids long. CDR1 is SNHLY, CDR2 FYNNEI, per germline. Full variable domain (rest looked up from reference TRBV2 and TRBJ2-2): EPEVTQTPSHQVTQMGQEVILRCVPISNHLYFYWYRQILGQKVEFLVSFYNNEISEKSEIFDDQFSVERPDGSNFTLKIRSTKLEDSAMYFCASSLQGSGELFFGEGSRLTVL.

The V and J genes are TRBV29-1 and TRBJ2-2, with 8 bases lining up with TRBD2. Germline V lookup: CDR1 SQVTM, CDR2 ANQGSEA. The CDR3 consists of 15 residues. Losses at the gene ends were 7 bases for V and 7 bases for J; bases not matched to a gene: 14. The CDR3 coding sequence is TGCAGCGGCTCATCGGGGGGGCCGGGTGGCGGGGAGCTGTTTTTT. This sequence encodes CSGSSGGPGGGELFF.

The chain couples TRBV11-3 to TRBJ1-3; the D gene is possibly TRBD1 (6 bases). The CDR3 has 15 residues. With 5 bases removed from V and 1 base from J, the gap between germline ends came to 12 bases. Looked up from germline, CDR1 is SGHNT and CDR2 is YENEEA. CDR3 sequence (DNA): TGTGCCAGCAGCCAAACAGGGAAATCTGGAAACACCATATATTTT. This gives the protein CASSQTGKSGNTIYF.

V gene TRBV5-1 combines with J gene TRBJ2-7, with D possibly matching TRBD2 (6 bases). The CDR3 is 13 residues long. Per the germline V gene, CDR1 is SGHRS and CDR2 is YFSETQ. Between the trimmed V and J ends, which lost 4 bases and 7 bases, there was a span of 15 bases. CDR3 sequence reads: CASSIGDSGEQYF. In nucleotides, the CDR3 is TGCGCCAGCAGCATAGGGGACTCGGGGGAGCAGTACTTC. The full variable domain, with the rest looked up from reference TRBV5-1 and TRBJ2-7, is KAGVTQTPRYLIKTRGQQVTLSCSPISGHRSVSWYQQTPGQGLQFLFEYFSETQRNKGNFPGRFSGRQFSNSRSEMNVSTLELGDSALYLCASSIGDSGEQYFGPGTRLTVT.

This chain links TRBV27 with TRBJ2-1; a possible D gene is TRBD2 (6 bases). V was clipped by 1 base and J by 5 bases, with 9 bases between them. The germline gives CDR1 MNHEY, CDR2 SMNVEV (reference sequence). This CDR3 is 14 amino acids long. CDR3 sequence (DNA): TGTGCCAGCAGTTTATACGGGAGTAACAATGAGCAGTTCTTC. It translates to CASSLYGSNNEQFF.

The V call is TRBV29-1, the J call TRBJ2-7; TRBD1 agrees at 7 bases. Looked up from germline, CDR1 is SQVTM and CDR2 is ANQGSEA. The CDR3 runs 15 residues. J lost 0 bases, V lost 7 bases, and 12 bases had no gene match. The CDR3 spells CSGALRTGYSYEQYF. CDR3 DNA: TGCAGCGGGGCACTTAGGACAGGTTACTCCTACGAGCAGTACTTC.

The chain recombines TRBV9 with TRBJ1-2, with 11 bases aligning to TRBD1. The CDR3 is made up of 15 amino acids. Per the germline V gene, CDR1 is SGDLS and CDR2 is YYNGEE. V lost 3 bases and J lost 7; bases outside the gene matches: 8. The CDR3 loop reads CASSAGQGAPGGYTF. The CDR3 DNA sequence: TGTGCCAGCAGCGCCGGACAGGGGGCGCCGGGTGGCTACACCTTC. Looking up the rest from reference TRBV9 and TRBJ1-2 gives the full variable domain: DSGVTQTPKHLITATGQRVTLRCSPRSGDLSVYWYQQSLDQGLQFLIQYYNGEERAKGNILERFSAQQFPDLHSELNLSSLELGDSALYFCASSAGQGAPGGYTFGSGTRLTVV.

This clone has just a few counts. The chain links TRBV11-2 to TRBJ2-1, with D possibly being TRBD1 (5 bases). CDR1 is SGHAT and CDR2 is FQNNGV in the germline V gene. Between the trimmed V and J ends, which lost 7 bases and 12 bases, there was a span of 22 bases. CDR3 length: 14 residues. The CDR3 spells CASTEDPQGSRQFF. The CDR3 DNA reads TGTGCCAGCACCGAGGACCCCCAGGGTAGTAGGCAGTTCTTC.

The CDR3 DNA is TGCGCCAGCAGCCAAGACCGGCGGGAGACCCAGTACTTC. As protein: CASSQDRRETQYF. The chain employs TRBV4-3 and TRBJ2-5, with no clear D. This CDR3 comprises 13 residues. The V and J ends lost 0 bases and 5 bases respectively, with 7 bases between them. Germline V gene lookup returns CDR1 LGHNA and CDR2 YSLEER.

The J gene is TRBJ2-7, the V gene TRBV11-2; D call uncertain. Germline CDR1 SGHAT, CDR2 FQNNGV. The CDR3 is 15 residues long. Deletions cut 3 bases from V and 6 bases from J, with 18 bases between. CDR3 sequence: CASSFYSGFYSEQYV. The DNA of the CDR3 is TGTGCCAGCAGCTTTTATTCTGGGTTTTATAGCGAGCAGTACGTC.

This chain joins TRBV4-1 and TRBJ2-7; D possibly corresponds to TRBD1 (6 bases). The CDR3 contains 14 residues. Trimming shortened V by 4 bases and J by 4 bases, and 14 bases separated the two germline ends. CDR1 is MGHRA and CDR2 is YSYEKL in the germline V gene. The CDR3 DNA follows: TGCGCCAGCAGCCTCAGGGGTGGAATTTACGAGCAGTACTTC. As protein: CASSLRGGIYEQYF.

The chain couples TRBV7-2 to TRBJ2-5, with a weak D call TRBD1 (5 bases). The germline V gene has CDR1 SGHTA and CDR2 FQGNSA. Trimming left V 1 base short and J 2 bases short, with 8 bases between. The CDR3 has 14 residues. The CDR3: CASSLGTSQETQYF. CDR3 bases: TGTGCCAGCAGCTTAGGGACATCACAAGAGACCCAGTACTTC.